This record concerns one TCR beta chain sequence. Its antigen remains unidentified. The germline V and J ends were trimmed by 4 bases and 7 bases, with 11 bases remaining between them. The CDR3 is 13 residues long. CDR1 is SGHRS and CDR2 is YFSETQ in the germline V gene. The entry originates in a study of cytomegalovirus exposure and HLA in healthy donors. Study-level results: Clonal expansion, a later analysis showed, was greater in HLA-associated TCR beta chains than in equally common others. The dataset shows that most TCR sequences were rare, while some public TCRs occurred in many donors. V- and J-gene trimming in TCR beta was tied to a missense DCLRE1C variant by an analysis performed later.

60 Vbeta and 13 Jbeta primers were used in PCR. Profiled with immunoSEQ multiplex PCR; TCRdb holds only in-frame clones, not every one. The sample has around 100,000 clones; around 61% are singletons. V and J are TRBV5-1 and TRBJ1-4; D remains ambiguous. The receptor was isolated from a woman aged 45-65 years in good health and CMV-seronegative. The sequencing input was PBMCs. The chain's CDR3 is CASSGEGGEKLFF. DNA of the CDR3: TGCGCCAGCAGCGGGGAGGGCGGTGAAAAACTGTTTTTT.